What follows is one T cell receptor (beta chain) and its context. For the second PCR, which ran for roughly 6 to 11 cycles, a sample-barcoded 5' primer and a J-beta primer mix were used. In TCRdb, the 5' RACE reads were re-called with MiXCR into one record per CDR3 protein. This repertoire shows about 2 million distinct CDR3 sequences, around 48% found once; its top ten account for 2% to 2.5%. The sample is drawn from a study of blood T cells in healthy people across ages. V was pared by 0 bases and J by 0 bases, with 11 bases of the junction left unmatched. This CDR3 has 18 amino acids. Germline V gives CDR1 ENHRY, CDR2 SYGVKD.

The rearrangement links TRBV10-3 to TRBJ2-7; 7 bases are shared with TRBD1. The receptor comes from a woman between 35 and 50 years old in good health. The sequencing sample was made of blood. CDR3 DNA: TGTGCCATCAGTGAGTCCAACTGGACAGGTAGGAGCTCCTACGAGCAGTACTTC. This encodes CAISESNWTGRSSYEQYF.